The 20 T cell receptor beta chains listed next were all sequenced from one sample in a study of technical replicates of blood from a few donors. Some clones are missing from TCRdb's copy, which holds only in-frame ones; the method was immunoSEQ multiplex PCR. The sample includes some 74,000 clones, about 95% of them seen just once. Sequencing input: T cells isolated from PBMCs. These receptor sequences come from a human donor in good health.

The chain uses TRBV30 and TRBJ2-3, with TRBD1 matching over 8 bases. Germline-derived CDR1 and CDR2 are GTSNPN and SVGIG (reference sequence). V shed 8 bases, J shed 0 bases, and the junction held 4 bases outside the gene matches. There are 13 residues in the CDR3. The CDR3 here is CAMDRASTDTQYF. CDR3 sequence (DNA): TGTGCCATGGACAGGGCTAGCACAGATACGCAGTATTTT.

This clone came up once. This sequence joins TRBV30 and TRBJ2-2, with unresolved D. The CDR3 contains 15 residues. The V gene lost 4 bases and the J gene lost 0 bases, with 12 bases spanning the gap. The germline V gene encodes CDR1 GTSNPN and CDR2 SVGIG (reference sequence). The CDR3 loop reads CAWNRGRANTGELFF. The CDR3 DNA follows: TGTGCCTGGAACCGAGGCAGAGCGAACACCGGGGAGCTGTTTTTT.

V gene TRBV18 combines with J gene TRBJ1-5; D uncertain. Looked up from germline, CDR1 is KGHSH and CDR2 is LQKENI. Trimming removed 6 bases from V and 4 bases from J, with 13 bases in between. The CDR3 loop spans 14 amino acids. The CDR3: CASSPQYSNQPQHF. CDR3 in DNA: TGTGCCAGCTCCCCTCAATATAGTAATCAGCCCCAGCATTTT.

The chain employs TRBV7-9 and TRBJ1-2; 7 bases agree with TRBD1. The CDR3 is 14 residues long. Trimming removed 4 bases from V and 7 bases from J; junction bases left unmatched: 9. The germline V gene encodes CDR1 SEHNR and CDR2 FQNEAQ (reference sequence). The CDR3 sequence is CASSSTRGLVGYTF. CDR3 coding DNA: TGTGCCAGCAGCTCCACTAGGGGGCTCGTTGGCTACACCTTC. The whole variable domain, remainder taken from reference TRBV7-9 and TRBJ1-2, is DTGVSQNPRHKITKRGQNVTFRCDPISEHNRLYWYRQTLGQGPEFLTYFQNEAQLEKSRLLSDRFSAERPKGSFSTLEIQRTEQGDSAMYLCASSSTRGLVGYTFGSGTRLTVV.

The gene calls are TRBV7-2 and TRBJ2-2; 8 bases align to TRBD1. The V gene end was trimmed by 6 bases and the J gene end by 1 base; junction bases not matched to a gene: 4. CDR1 and CDR2 (germline): SGHTA, FQGNSA. This CDR3 region has 15 residues. The CDR3 loop reads CASRAGTGNTGELFF. CDR3 nucleotide sequence: TGTGCCAGCAGAGCCGGGACAGGGAACACCGGGGAGCTGTTTTTT. The full variable domain, completed using reference TRBV7-2 and TRBJ2-2, is GAGVSQSPSNKVTEKGKDVELRCDPISGHTALYWYRQSLGQGLEFLIYFQGNSAPDKSGLPSDRFSAERTGGSVSTLTIQRTQQEDSAVYLCASRAGTGNTGELFFGEGSRLTVL.

The V gene is TRBV18, the J gene TRBJ2-7, with a tentative D call TRBD2 (6 bases). Trimming removed 1 base from V and 0 bases from J, with 7 bases in between. The CDR3 contains 14 residues. Germline loops: CDR1 KGHSH, CDR2 LQKENI. The CDR3 here is CASSPRGVSYEQYF. CDR3 nucleotides: TGTGCCAGCTCACCACGCGGGGTCTCCTACGAGCAGTACTTC.

The chain couples TRBV5-6 to TRBJ1-1, with a weak D call TRBD1 (6 bases). From germline, CDR1 is SGHDT and CDR2 YYEEEE. The CDR3 runs to 15 residues. With 3 bases removed from V and 1 base from J, the gap between germline ends came to 13 bases. CDR3 protein: CASSYYRVQNTEAFF. The CDR3 coding sequence is TGTGCCAGCAGCTATTACAGGGTCCAGAACACTGAAGCTTTCTTT.

The rearrangement uses TRBV11-2 and TRBJ1-2; D call uncertain. Looked up from germline, CDR1 is SGHAT and CDR2 is FQNNGV. The CDR3 has 14 residues. The V end was cut by 2 bases, the J end by 0 bases, with 7 bases between. The DNA of the CDR3 is TGTGCCAGCAGCTTACAGTTGGCTAACTATGGCTACACCTTC. Amino acid sequence: CASSLQLANYGYTF.

The rearrangement uses TRBV4-1 and TRBJ2-3; D is perhaps TRBD1 (6 bases). The V gene lost 3 bases and the J gene lost 5 bases, with 9 bases spanning the gap. CDR1 and CDR2 (germline): MGHRA, YSYEKL. The CDR3 consists of 13 residues. CDR3 sequence reads: CASSHPRGDTQYF. The CDR3 DNA reads as TGCGCCAGCAGCCATCCCAGGGGAGATACGCAGTATTTT.

V is TRBV7-9 and J is TRBJ2-1; D is unresolved. Germline CDR1 is SEHNR and CDR2 is FQNEAQ (reference sequence). The length of the CDR3 is 15 residues. Trimming left V 7 bases short and J 0 bases short, with 13 bases between. CDR3 coding DNA: TGTGCCAGCAACCCACCAGCGAGCTCCTACAATGAGCAGTTCTTC. Its protein product is CASNPPASSYNEQFF.

V gene TRBV4-2 combines with J gene TRBJ2-7, with D maybe TRBD2 (6 bases). The CDR3 has 17 residues. V lost 0 bases, J lost 2 bases, and 17 bases lay in between. Looked up from germline, CDR1 is LGHNA and CDR2 is YNFKEQ. The CDR3 DNA reads TGTGCCAGCAGCCAAGATGACCGGACGGGAGTTGCCTACGAGCAGTACTTC. It specifies CASSQDDRTGVAYEQYF.

The chain recombines TRBV4-2 with TRBJ2-1, with a weak D call TRBD1 (6 bases). The length of the CDR3 is 16 residues. The germline gives CDR1 LGHNA, CDR2 YNFKEQ. With 0 bases removed from V and 2 bases from J, the gap between germline ends came to 11 bases. CDR3 in DNA: TGTGCCAGCAGCCAAGATTCACAGGGCGCCTACAATGAGCAGTTCTTC. Its translation: CASSQDSQGAYNEQFF.

V gene TRBV10-3 combines with J gene TRBJ1-2, with 10 nucleotides matching TRBD1. CDR1 and CDR2 (germline): ENHRY, SYGVKD. V shed 3 bases and J 3 bases; nucleotides not matched to a gene: 4. There are 15 residues in the CDR3. The CDR3 sequence: CAISEGDRGHYGYTF. The DNA of the CDR3 is TGTGCCATCAGTGAAGGTGACAGGGGGCACTATGGCTACACCTTC.

V and J are TRBV11-2 and TRBJ1-6, with 9 bases that match TRBD1. The V gene's germline CDR1 is SGHAT and CDR2 FQNNGV. J lost 8 bases, V lost 2 bases, and 7 bases had no gene match. This CDR3 is built from 16 residues. DNA of the CDR3: TGTGCCAGCAGCTTAATCGGACAGGGGATCGATTCACCCCTCCACTTT. This translates into CASSLIGQGIDSPLHF.

The V call is TRBV7-8, the J call TRBJ2-7, with a tentative D call TRBD1 (5 bases). The CDR3 consists of 15 residues. Germline V lookup: CDR1 SGHVS, CDR2 FQNEAQ. Trimming took 6 bases from V and 2 from J, leaving 17 bases between them. The CDR3 DNA sequence: TGTGCCAGCAGGCCCCGACAGACTGGAGCCTACGAGCAGTACTTC. It translates to CASRPRQTGAYEQYF.

The count of this clone is one. V usage is TRBV27 and J usage is TRBJ2-7; possibly TRBD1 for D (6 bases). Trimming cost V 3 bases and J 5 bases, with 17 bases left between them. CDR3 length: 15 amino acids. Germline values: CDR1 MNHEY, CDR2 SMNVEV (reference sequence). In nucleotides, the CDR3 is TGTGCCAGCAGTTTGAGTTGGCAGGGGTTGCACGAGCAGTACTTC. Translation: CASSLSWQGLHEQYF.

The chain combines TRBV9 with TRBJ2-2; TRBD2 matches 7 bases. The ends lost 0 bases at V and 1 base at J; junction bases unmatched: 3. This CDR3 region has 16 residues. Germline CDR1 reads SGDLS; CDR2 reads YYNGEE. The CDR3: CASSVAERGNTGELFF. CDR3 nucleotide sequence: TGTGCCAGCAGCGTAGCGGAGCGGGGGAACACCGGGGAGCTGTTTTTT.

The chain is built from TRBV9 and TRBJ1-2; the match to TRBD1 covers 7 bases. In germline, CDR1 is SGDLS, CDR2 YYNGEE. The length of the CDR3 is 13 residues. The V gene end was trimmed by 5 bases and the J gene end by 6 bases; junction bases not matched to a gene: 7. DNA for the CDR3: TGTGCCAGCAGTCTCAGGGGGAACAATGGCTACACCTTC. Amino acids: CASSLRGNNGYTF. Full variable domain (outside the CDR3, taken from reference TRBV9 and TRBJ1-2): DSGVTQTPKHLITATGQRVTLRCSPRSGDLSVYWYQQSLDQGLQFLIQYYNGEERAKGNILERFSAQQFPDLHSELNLSSLELGDSALYFCASSLRGNNGYTFGSGTRLTVV.

The V gene is TRBV7-9, the J gene TRBJ2-7, with D possibly matching TRBD2 (6 bases). V was pared by 5 bases and J by 9 bases, with 20 bases between. The germline V gene has CDR1 SEHNR and CDR2 FQNEAQ (reference sequence). This CDR3 region has 14 residues. The chain's CDR3 is CASSPLLTGVVQYF. The DNA of the CDR3 is TGTGCCAGCAGCCCGCTCCTAACGGGAGTGGTGCAGTACTTC.

The chain is built from TRBV7-2 and TRBJ2-1; tentative D call: TRBD2 (5 bases). The length of the CDR3 is 13 residues. Germline V lookup: CDR1 SGHTA, CDR2 FQGNSA. Trimming removed 1 base at V and 7 bases at J, with 8 bases between. The CDR3: CASSLGTGNEQFF. In DNA form, the CDR3 reads TGTGCCAGCAGCTTAGGGACTGGAAATGAGCAGTTCTTC. Using reference TRBV7-2 and TRBJ2-1 for the parts outside the CDR3, the full variable domain is GAGVSQSPSNKVTEKGKDVELRCDPISGHTALYWYRQSLGQGLEFLIYFQGNSAPDKSGLPSDRFSAERTGGSVSTLTIQRTQQEDSAVYLCASSLGTGNEQFFGPGTRLTVL.